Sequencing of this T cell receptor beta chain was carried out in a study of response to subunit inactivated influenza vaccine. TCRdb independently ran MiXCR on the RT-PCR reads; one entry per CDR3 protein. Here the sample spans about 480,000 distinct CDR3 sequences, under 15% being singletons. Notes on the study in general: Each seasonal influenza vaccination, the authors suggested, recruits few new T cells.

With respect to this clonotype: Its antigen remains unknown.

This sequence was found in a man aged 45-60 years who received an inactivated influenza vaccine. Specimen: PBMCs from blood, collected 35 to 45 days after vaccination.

CDR3 bases: TGTGCCAGCAGTTGGGGAAGGTACAATGAGCAGTTCTTC. Protein sequence: CASSWGRYNEQFF. The chain is built from TRBV27 and TRBJ2-1; no clear D. The V end was cut by 4 bases, the J end by 4 bases, with 8 bases between. Germline V gene data show CDR1 as MNHEY and CDR2 as SMNVEV (reference sequence). The CDR3 is made up of 13 amino acids.